The clone carrying this T cell receptor beta chain has just a few counts. TCRdb re-called the RT-PCR reads through MiXCR, storing one row per CDR3 protein. The sample records roughly 620,000 distinct CDR3 sequences, over 9% being singletons. This record comes from a study of response to subunit inactivated influenza vaccine. From germline, CDR1 is SQVTM and CDR2 ANQGSEA. The V and J ends lost 4 bases and 6 bases respectively, with 13 bases between them. The CDR3 sequence is 13 residues long. This same sample was also taken into another study, of T cells expressing NK-cell markers. From that second work: The cDNA for TCR beta came from 5'RACE template switching with UMIs. Sorted CD3+CD56+NKG2C+, CD3+CD56+NKG2C- and CD3+CD56-NKG2C+ T cells supplied TCR beta repertoires. For about 6 donors, the dominant NKG2C+ clonotypes made up about 1.0-7.0% of their CD8+ T cells.

Sample: PBMCs from blood, taken on the day of vaccination. The clonotype was recovered from a man in his fifties who received an inactivated influenza vaccine. The chain recombines TRBV29-1 with TRBJ1-5; D gene ambiguous. Here the CDR3 DNA reads TGCAGCGTTGCCCGGGGTATAGGTCAGCCCCAGCATTTT. Translation: CSVARGIGQPQHF.